The present T cell receptor (beta chain) was sequenced within a study of cytomegalovirus exposure and HLA in healthy donors. To note about this clone: The antigen remains undetermined.

Findings and caveats of the study: For TCR beta chains, V- and J-gene trimming was later linked to a missense DCLRE1C variant.

The PCR used 60 Vbeta and 13 Jbeta primers. Libraries were prepared by immunoSEQ multiplex PCR; TCRdb keeps only in-frame clonotypes and omits some of them. Here the sample spans about 94,000 clones, 70% to 85% being singletons. V was pared by 2 bases and J by 6 bases, with 4 bases of the junction left unmatched. The CDR3 totals 13 residues. The germline V gene encodes CDR1 MNHEY and CDR2 SMNVEV (reference sequence). The chain links TRBV27 to TRBJ2-7, with 7 bases matching TRBD2. This TCR derives from a human donor in good health. Sequencing used PBMCs. CDR3 region: CASSLRPGGEQYF. The CDR3 nucleotides read TGTGCCAGCAGTTTAAGGCCGGGGGGCGAGCAGTACTTC.